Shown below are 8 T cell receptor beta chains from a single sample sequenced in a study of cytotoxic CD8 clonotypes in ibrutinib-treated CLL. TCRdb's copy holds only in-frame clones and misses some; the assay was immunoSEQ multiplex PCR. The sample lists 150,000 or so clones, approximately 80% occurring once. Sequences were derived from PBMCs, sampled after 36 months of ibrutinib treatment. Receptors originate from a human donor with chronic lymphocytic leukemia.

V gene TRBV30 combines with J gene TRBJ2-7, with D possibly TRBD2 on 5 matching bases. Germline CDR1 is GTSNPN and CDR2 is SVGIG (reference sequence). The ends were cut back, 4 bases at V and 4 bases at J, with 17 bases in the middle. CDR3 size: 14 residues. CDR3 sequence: CAWTPPVRRYEQYF. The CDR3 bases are TGTGCCTGGACCCCCCCCGTCCGGAGGTACGAGCAGTACTTC.

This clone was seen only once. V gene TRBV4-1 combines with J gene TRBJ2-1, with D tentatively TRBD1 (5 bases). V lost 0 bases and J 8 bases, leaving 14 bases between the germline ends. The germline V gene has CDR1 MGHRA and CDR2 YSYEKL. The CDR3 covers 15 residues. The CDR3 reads CASSQEGRFSDEQFF. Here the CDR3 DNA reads TGCGCCAGCAGCCAAGAGGGGCGGTTCTCCGATGAGCAGTTCTTC.

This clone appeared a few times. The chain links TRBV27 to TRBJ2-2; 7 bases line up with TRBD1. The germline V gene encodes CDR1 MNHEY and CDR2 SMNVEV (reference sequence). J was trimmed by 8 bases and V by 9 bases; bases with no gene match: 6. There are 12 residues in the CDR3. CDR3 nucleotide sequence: TGTGCCAGACGGACAGGCCTGGGGGAGCTGTTTTTT. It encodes CARRTGLGELFF.

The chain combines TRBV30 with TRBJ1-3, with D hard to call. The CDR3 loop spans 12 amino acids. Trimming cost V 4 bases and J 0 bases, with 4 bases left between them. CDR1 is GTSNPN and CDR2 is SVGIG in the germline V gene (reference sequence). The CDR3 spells CAWKTSGNTIYF. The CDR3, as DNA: TGTGCCTGGAAAACCTCTGGAAACACCATATATTTT.

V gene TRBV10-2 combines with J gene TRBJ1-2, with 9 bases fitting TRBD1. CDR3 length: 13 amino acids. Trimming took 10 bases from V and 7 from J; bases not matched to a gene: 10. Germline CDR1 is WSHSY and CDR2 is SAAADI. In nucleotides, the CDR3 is TGCGCCACCTGGACAGGGGAAGGAGTTGGCTACACCTTC. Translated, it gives CATWTGEGVGYTF.

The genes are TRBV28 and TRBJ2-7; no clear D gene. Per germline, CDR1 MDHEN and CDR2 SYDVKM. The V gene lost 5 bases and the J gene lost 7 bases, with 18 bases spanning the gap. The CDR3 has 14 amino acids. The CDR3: CASSTIRTLGEQYF. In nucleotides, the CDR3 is TGTGCCAGCAGTACCATCCGTACCCTGGGAGAGCAGTACTTC.

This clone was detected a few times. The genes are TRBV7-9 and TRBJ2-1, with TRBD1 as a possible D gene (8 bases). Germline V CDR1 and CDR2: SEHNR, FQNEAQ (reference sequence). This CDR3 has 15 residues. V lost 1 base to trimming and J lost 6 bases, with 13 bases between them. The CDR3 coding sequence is TGTGCCAGCAGCTTAGGACAGGGGAGGGTCAATGAGCAGTTCTTC. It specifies CASSLGQGRVNEQFF.

Written as DNA, the CDR3 is TGCGCCAGCAGTACCATAGCGGGTCCCGAGACCCAGTACTTC. Translation gives CASSTIAGPETQYF. This chain joins TRBV5-1 and TRBJ2-5, with 7 bases lining up with TRBD2. Germline values: CDR1 SGHRS, CDR2 YFSETQ. Trimming cost V 5 bases and J 5 bases; bases outside gene matches: 9. There are 14 residues in the CDR3. Based on the CDR3 plus reference TRBV5-1 and TRBJ2-5, the full variable domain is KAGVTQTPRYLIKTRGQQVTLSCSPISGHRSVSWYQQTPGQGLQFLFEYFSETQRNKGNFPGRFSGRQFSNSRSEMNVSTLELGDSALYLCASSTIAGPETQYFGPGTRLLVL.